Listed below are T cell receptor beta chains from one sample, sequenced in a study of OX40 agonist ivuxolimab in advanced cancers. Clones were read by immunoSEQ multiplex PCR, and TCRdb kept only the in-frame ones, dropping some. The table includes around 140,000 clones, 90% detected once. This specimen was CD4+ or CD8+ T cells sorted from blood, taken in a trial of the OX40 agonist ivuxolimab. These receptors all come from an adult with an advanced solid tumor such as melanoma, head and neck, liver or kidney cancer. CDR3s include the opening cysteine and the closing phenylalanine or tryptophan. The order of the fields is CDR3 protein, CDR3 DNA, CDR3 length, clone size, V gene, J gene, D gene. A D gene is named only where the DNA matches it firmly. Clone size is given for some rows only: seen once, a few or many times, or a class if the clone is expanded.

CASSQDRWAPNEQFF	TGCGCCAGCAGCCAAGATCGGTGGGCCCCCAATGAGCAGTTCTTC	15	once	TRBV4-3	TRBJ2-1	NA
CASSRWGEQYF	TGTGCCAGCAGCCGCTGGGGCGAGCAGTACTTC	11	NA	TRBV28	TRBJ2-7	NA
CASDRTGKTYGYTF	TGTGCCAGTGACCGGACAGGGAAAACCTATGGCTACACCTTC	14	NA	TRBV19	TRBJ1-2	TRBD1
CASSYQGYPKPHEQYF	TGTGCCAGCAGTTATCAGGGGTACCCAAAACCCCACGAGCAGTACTTC	16	once	TRBV6-5	TRBJ2-7	NA
CASSFNWGDTEAFF	TGTGCCAGCAGCTTTAATTGGGGGGACACTGAAGCTTTCTTT	14	NA	TRBV5-5	TRBJ1-1	NA
CASSQDPNTEAFF	TGCGCCAGCAGCCAGGACCCCAACACTGAAGCTTTCTTT	13	NA	TRBV4-1	TRBJ1-1	NA
CASSQEPGRGVNEAFF	TGTGCCAGCAGCCAAGAACCGGGGAGGGGAGTAAATGAAGCTTTCTTT	16	NA	TRBV14	TRBJ1-1	NA
CASSESPPGSITDTQYF	TGCGCCAGCAGTGAATCCCCCCCAGGGTCTATCACAGATACGCAGTATTTT	17	NA	TRBV10-1	TRBJ2-3	NA
CASSNGSWLRGNTGELFF	TGTGCCAGTAGTAATGGTAGCTGGCTACGGGGAAACACCGGGGAGCTGTTTTTT	18	NA	TRBV19	TRBJ2-2	NA
CASSPTGFYGYTF	TGTGCCAGCAGCCCGACGGGGTTCTATGGCTACACCTTC	13	NA	TRBV28	TRBJ1-2	NA
CAISERIVSNQPQHF	TGTGCCATCAGTGAGCGGATAGTAAGCAATCAGCCCCAGCATTTT	15	NA	TRBV10-3	TRBJ1-5	NA
CASSQDRTSWNEQFF	TGTGCCAGCAGCCAAGACCGGACTAGCTGGAATGAGCAGTTCTTC	15	NA	TRBV14	TRBJ2-1	TRBD2
CASSPGQATEAFF	TGTGCCAGTAGTCCGGGACAGGCCACTGAAGCTTTCTTT	13	NA	TRBV19	TRBJ1-1	TRBD1
CASSVGTAQETQYF	TGTGCCAGCAGTGTCGGGACAGCGCAAGAGACCCAGTACTTC	14	once	TRBV2	TRBJ2-5	TRBD1
CASSLGLAGGPGTGELFF	TGTGCCAGCAGCTTGGGACTAGCGGGAGGCCCGGGCACCGGGGAGCTGTTTTTT	18	NA	TRBV5-6	TRBJ2-2	TRBD2
CATGTSGRGTGELFF	TGTGCCACCGGGACTAGCGGGAGAGGTACCGGGGAGCTGTTTTTT	15	NA	TRBV2	TRBJ2-2	TRBD2
CASSLATGNQPQHF	TGTGCCAGCAGCTTAGCCACAGGTAATCAGCCCCAGCATTTT	14	NA	TRBV7-2	TRBJ1-5	NA
CASSLDQPQHF	TGTGCCAGCAGTTTAGATCAGCCCCAGCATTTT	11	few	TRBV28	TRBJ1-5	NA
CASSRNTSPSDTQYF	TGTGCCAGCAGCCGAAACACGTCCCCGTCAGATACGCAGTATTTT	15	few	TRBV9	TRBJ2-3	NA
CASASHFSGSGADTQYF	TGTGCCAGCGCTAGCCATTTTAGCGGGAGTGGTGCAGATACGCAGTATTTT	17	NA	TRBV11-2	TRBJ2-3	TRBD2
CASSPQGTGTYEQYF	TGTGCCAGTAGCCCACAGGGGACAGGAACCTACGAGCAGTACTTC	15	NA	TRBV19	TRBJ2-7	TRBD1
CASSQEGKETQYF	TGCGCCAGCAGCCAAGAAGGGAAAGAGACCCAGTACTTC	13	once	TRBV4-1	TRBJ2-5	NA
CASSRAPRQFF	TGTGCCAGCAGTCGGGCCCCGCGACAGTTCTTC	11	NA	TRBV27	TRBJ2-1	NA
CASSYNPGGGTEAFF	TGTGCCAGCAGTTATAATCCAGGGGGGGGCACTGAAGCTTTCTTT	15	NA	TRBV6-6	TRBJ1-1	TRBD1
CASSPRETGNTEAFF	TGTGCCAGCTCACCAAGGGAGACAGGGAACACTGAAGCTTTCTTT	15	once	TRBV18	TRBJ1-1	NA
CASSLSLDRAEAFF	TGTGCCAGCAGCTTATCCCTGGACAGGGCTGAAGCTTTCTTT	14	NA	TRBV7-3	TRBJ1-1	TRBD1
CASSAGTSGLDEQFF	TGTGCCAGCAGTGCCGGGACTAGCGGCCTCGATGAGCAGTTCTTC	15	NA	TRBV28	TRBJ2-1	TRBD2
CASSIVGQGIGGRAYEQYF	TGTGCCAGTAGTATAGTGGGGCAGGGGATCGGCGGGAGAGCCTACGAGCAGTACTTC	19	NA	TRBV19	TRBJ2-7	NA
CASSYGASEQYF	TGTGCCAGCAGTTACGGTGCGAGCGAGCAGTACTTC	12	NA	TRBV6-6	TRBJ2-7	NA
CASSSLGGLAGPQETQYF	TGTGCCAGCAGCTCCCTCGGGGGGCTAGCGGGACCTCAAGAGACCCAGTACTTC	18	NA	TRBV7-9	TRBJ2-5	TRBD2
CASSRDRGYSNQPQHF	TGTGCCAGCAGTCGGGACAGGGGCTATAGCAATCAGCCCCAGCATTTT	16	NA	TRBV28	TRBJ1-5	TRBD1
CASSYGTGELFF	TGTGCCAGCAGTTATGGCACCGGGGAGCTGTTTTTT	12	NA	TRBV6-6	TRBJ2-2	NA
CASSFRGWEGAFF	TGTGCCAGCAGTTTTCGGGGTTGGGAGGGAGCTTTCTTT	13	NA	TRBV28	TRBJ1-1	NA
CASSFGGGLAWTGEQFF	TGTGCCAGCAGCTTTGGCGGAGGACTAGCATGGACAGGTGAGCAGTTCTTC	17	NA	TRBV9	TRBJ2-1	NA
CASSLRGGLNTEAFF	TGTGCCAGCTCGCTACGTGGGGGCTTGAACACTGAAGCTTTCTTT	15	NA	TRBV7-3	TRBJ1-1	NA
CASSVNRDSNQPQHF	TGTGCCAGCAGTGTAAACAGGGATAGCAATCAGCCCCAGCATTTT	15	NA	TRBV2	TRBJ1-5	NA
CASSPRLAGVHEQFF	TGTGCCAGCAGCCCCCGACTAGCGGGAGTACATGAGCAGTTCTTC	15	NA	TRBV4-2	TRBJ2-1	TRBD2
CASKDTGAGANVLTF	TGTGCCAGCAAAGATACAGGGGCTGGGGCCAACGTCCTGACTTTC	15	NA	TRBV27	TRBJ2-6	TRBD1
CSVVGERDRGIDTQYF	TGCAGCGTTGTTGGGGAGCGGGACAGGGGGATAGATACGCAGTATTTT	16	NA	TRBV29-1	TRBJ2-3	TRBD1
CASSPGTAGSGNTIYF	TGTGCCAGCTCGCCGGGGACAGCCGGTTCTGGAAACACCATATATTTT	16	NA	TRBV18	TRBJ1-3	TRBD1
CASSPGALNQPQHF	TGTGCCAGCAGTCCGGGGGCCCTCAATCAGCCCCAGCATTTT	14	NA	TRBV27	TRBJ1-5	NA
CASSFAGKSYEQYF	TGTGCCAGCAGTTTCGCGGGGAAGTCCTACGAGCAGTACTTC	14	NA	TRBV27	TRBJ2-7	NA